Described below is a single T cell receptor (beta chain) sequence and its context. Template switching added a universal primer site; cDNA carried unique molecular identifiers. TCRdb reprocessed the 5' RACE reads with MiXCR, giving one entry per CDR3 protein. This sample has 1.5 million to 2 million distinct CDR3 sequences, with 32% found just once. The entry originates in a study of identical twins. Germline CDR1 DFQATT, CDR2 SNEGSKA (reference sequence). The CDR3 totals 13 residues. Trimming pared 6 bases from V and 5 bases from J, leaving 16 bases between. V gene TRBV20-1 combines with J gene TRBJ2-5; D gene ambiguous. Sequenced input: cord blood. This TCR was recovered from a newborn girl in good health. In DNA, the CDR3 is TGCAGTGCCAAAACACCCCCACCGGAGACCCAGTACTTC. Its translation is CSAKTPPPETQYF.